This T cell receptor (beta chain) was sequenced for a study of graft-versus-host responses after intestinal transplantation. Overall study findings and caveats: Graft-donor T cell macrochimerism in patients accompanied high graft-versus-host to host-versus-graft clonal ratios in allografts. Some GvH clones were seen earlier in gut or blood, suggesting intestinal origin. Among circulating GvH clones, peak levels were associated with early post-transplant declines in HvG clones.

Sequenced by immunoSEQ multiplex PCR; TCRdb stores in-frame clones only, minus some. The sample has 45,000 to 65,000 clones, about 94% seen once. Only one count was recorded for this clone. Its target is not known. Trimming left V 1 base short and J 1 base short, with 8 bases between. The CDR3 has 15 residues. Germline V gives CDR1 SGHTA, CDR2 FQGNSA. The chain couples TRBV7-2 to TRBJ2-4; D unresolved. The TCR comes from a human donor who was the organ donor for an intestinal transplant. This specimen was unstimulated CD4+ T cells sorted from spleen or lymph node cells, taken before transplant. The DNA for the CDR3 is TGTGCCAGCAGCTTAGGATTCGCGGCCAAAAACATTCAGTACTTC. Translating gives CASSLGFAAKNIQYF.